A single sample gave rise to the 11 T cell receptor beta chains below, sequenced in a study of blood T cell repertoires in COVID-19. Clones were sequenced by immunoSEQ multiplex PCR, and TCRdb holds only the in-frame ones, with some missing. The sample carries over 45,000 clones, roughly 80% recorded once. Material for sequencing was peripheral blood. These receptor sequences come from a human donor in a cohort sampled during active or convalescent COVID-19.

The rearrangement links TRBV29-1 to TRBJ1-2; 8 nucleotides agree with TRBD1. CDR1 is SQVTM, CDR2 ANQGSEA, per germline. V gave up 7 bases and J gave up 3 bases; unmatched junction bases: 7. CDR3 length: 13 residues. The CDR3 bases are TGCAGCGCCCGGACAGGGATCGACTATGGCTACACCTTC. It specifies CSARTGIDYGYTF.

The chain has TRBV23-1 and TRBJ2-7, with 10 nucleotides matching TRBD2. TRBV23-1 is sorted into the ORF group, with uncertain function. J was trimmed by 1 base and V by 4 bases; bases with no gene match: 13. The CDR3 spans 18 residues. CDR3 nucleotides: TGCGCCAGCAGTCCCCGAGCCTTAACTAGCGGGGTTTCCTACGAGCAGTACTTC. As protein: CASSPRALTSGVSYEQYF.

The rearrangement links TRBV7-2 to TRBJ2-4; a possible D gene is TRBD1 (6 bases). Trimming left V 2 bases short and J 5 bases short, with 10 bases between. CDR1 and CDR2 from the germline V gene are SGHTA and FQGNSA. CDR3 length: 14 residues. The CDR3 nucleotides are TGTGCCAGCAGCTTAAGGGGGATCCAAAACATTCAGTACTTC. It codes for CASSLRGIQNIQYF.

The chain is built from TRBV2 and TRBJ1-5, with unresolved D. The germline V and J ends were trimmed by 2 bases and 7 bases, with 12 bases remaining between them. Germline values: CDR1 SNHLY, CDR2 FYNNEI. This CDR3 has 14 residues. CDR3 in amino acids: CASSESQVRQPQHF. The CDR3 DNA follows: TGTGCCAGCAGTGAATCGCAGGTCCGGCAGCCCCAGCATTTT.

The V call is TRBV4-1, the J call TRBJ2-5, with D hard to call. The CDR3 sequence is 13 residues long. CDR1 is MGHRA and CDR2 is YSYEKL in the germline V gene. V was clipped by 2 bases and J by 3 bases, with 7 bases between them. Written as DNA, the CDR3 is TGCGCCAGCAGCCAATACCGGGAAGAGACCCAGTACTTC. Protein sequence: CASSQYREETQYF.

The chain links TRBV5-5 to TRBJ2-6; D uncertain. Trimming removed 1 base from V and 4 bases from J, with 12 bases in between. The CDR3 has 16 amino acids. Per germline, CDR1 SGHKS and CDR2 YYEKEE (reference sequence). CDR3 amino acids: CASSLSPVLGANVLTF. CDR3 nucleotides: TGTGCCAGCAGCTTGTCCCCCGTACTGGGGGCCAACGTCCTGACTTTC.

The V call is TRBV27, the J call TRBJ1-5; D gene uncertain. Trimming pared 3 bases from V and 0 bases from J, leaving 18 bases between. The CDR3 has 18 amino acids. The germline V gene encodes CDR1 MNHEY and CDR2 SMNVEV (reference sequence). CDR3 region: CASSFRKRATHSNQPQHF. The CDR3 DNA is TGTGCCAGCAGTTTTAGAAAGAGAGCAACTCATAGCAATCAGCCCCAGCATTTT.

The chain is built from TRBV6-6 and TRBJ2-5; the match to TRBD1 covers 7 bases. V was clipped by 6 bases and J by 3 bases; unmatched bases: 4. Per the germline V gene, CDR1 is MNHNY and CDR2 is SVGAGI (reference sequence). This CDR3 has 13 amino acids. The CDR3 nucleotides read TGTGCCAGCAGCCTAGGGACAGAAGAGACCCAGTACTTC. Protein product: CASSLGTEETQYF.

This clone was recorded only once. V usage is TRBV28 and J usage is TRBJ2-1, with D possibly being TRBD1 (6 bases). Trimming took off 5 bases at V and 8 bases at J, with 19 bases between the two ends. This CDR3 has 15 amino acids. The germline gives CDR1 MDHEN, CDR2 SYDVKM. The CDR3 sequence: CASSGGQRSEDEQFF. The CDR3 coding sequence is TGTGCCAGCAGTGGAGGACAGCGGTCGGAGGATGAGCAGTTCTTC.

The CDR3 DNA follows: TGTGCCAGCACAGAACGGGGTCGGACCGGGGAGCTGTTTTTT. Amino acid sequence: CASTERGRTGELFF. The chain recombines TRBV11-3 with TRBJ2-2; tentatively, D is TRBD2 (5 bases). Germline CDR1 reads SGHNT; CDR2 reads YENEEA. The CDR3 consists of 14 residues. Trimming pared 7 bases from V and 5 bases from J, leaving 14 bases between.

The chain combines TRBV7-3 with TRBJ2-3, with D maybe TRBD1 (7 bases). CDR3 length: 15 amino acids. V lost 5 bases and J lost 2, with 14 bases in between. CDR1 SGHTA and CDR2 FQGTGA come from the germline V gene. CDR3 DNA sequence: TGTGCCAGCAGCCCCCAGGGGGGAACCACAGATACGCAGTATTTT. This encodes CASSPQGGTTDTQYF.